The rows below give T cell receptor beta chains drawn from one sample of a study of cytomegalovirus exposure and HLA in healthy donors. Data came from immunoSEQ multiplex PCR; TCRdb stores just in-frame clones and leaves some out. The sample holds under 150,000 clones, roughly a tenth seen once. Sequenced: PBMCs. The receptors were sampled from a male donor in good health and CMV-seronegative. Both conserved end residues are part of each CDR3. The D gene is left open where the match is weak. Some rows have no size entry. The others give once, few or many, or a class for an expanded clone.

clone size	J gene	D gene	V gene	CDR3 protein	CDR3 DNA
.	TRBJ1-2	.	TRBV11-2	CASSLAGVGYTF	TGTGCCAGCAGCTTGGCGGGGGTGGGCTACACCTTC
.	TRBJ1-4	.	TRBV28	CASSLFRGQSRNEKLFF	TGTGCCAGCAGTTTATTTAGAGGCCAATCCCGGAATGAAAAACTGTTTTTT
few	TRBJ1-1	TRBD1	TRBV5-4	CASSTGTGLEAFF	TGTGCCAGCAGCACCGGGACAGGCCTTGAAGCTTTCTTT
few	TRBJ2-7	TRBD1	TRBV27	CASSLGQSLYEQYF	TGTGCCAGCAGTTTGGGACAGTCCCTCTACGAGCAGTACTTC
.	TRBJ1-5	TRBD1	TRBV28	CASSFTDRVKDQPQHF	TGTGCCAGCAGTTTTACGGACAGGGTGAAGGATCAGCCCCAGCATTTT
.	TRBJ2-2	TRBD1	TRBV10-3	CAIRGTGKDTGELFF	TGTGCCATCAGGGGGACAGGGAAGGACACCGGGGAGCTGTTTTTT
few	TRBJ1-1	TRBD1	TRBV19	CASSIDRTGRMNTEAFF	TGTGCCAGTAGTATAGACCGGACAGGGCGGATGAACACTGAAGCTTTCTTT
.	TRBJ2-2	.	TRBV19	CASQGQSYTGELFF	TGTGCCAGCCAGGGGCAAAGTTACACCGGGGAGCTGTTTTTT
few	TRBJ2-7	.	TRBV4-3	CASSQDISSYEQYF	TGCGCCAGCAGCCAAGATATCAGTTCCTACGAGCAGTACTTC
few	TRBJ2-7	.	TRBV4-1	CASSPLAGASYEQYF	TGCGCCAGCAGCCCACTCGCAGGGGCCTCCTACGAGCAGTACTTC
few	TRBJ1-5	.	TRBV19	CASSTTGSNQPQHF	TGTGCCAGTTCTACGACAGGAAGCAATCAGCCCCAGCATTTT
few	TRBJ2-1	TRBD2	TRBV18	CASSPGGTSSYNEQFF	TGTGCCAGCTCACCGGGCGGGACTAGCTCCTACAATGAGCAGTTCTTC
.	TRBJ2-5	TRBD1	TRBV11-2	CASRGQGRETQYF	TGTGCCAGCAGAGGACAGGGGCGAGAGACCCAGTACTTC
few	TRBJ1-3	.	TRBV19	CASSMDSLSSGNTIYF	TGTGCCAGTAGTATGGACAGCTTGAGCTCTGGAAACACCATATATTTT
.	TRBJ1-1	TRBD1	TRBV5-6	CASSPRQGEAFF	TGTGCCAGCAGCCCAAGACAGGGTGAAGCTTTCTTT
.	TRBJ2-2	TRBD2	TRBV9	CASSVGYGLAGGGTGELFF	TGTGCCAGCAGCGTAGGATACGGGCTAGCGGGAGGGGGCACCGGGGAGCTGTTTTTT
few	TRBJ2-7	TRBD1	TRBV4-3	CASSQDWNRGSYEQYF	TGCGCCAGCAGCCAAGATTGGAACAGGGGGTCCTACGAGCAGTACTTC
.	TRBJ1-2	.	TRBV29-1	CSVVNSANYGYTF	TGCAGCGTTGTAAACTCTGCTAACTATGGCTACACCTTC
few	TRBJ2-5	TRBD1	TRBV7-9	CASSPTGGFLETQYF	TGTGCCAGCAGCCCTACAGGGGGGTTCTTAGAGACCCAGTACTTC
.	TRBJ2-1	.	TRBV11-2	CASSQGWRAFNEQFF	TGTGCCAGCAGCCAGGGCTGGAGGGCCTTTAATGAGCAGTTCTTC
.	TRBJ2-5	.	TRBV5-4	CASSLIVAGEETQYF	TGTGCCAGCAGCTTGATAGTGGCAGGGGAAGAGACCCAGTACTTC
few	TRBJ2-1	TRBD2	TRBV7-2	CASSLVGGAGNEQFF	TGTGCCAGCAGCTTAGTCGGGGGGGCTGGGAATGAGCAGTTCTTC
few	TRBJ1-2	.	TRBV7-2	CASSSRVGGGYTF	TGTGCCAGCAGCTCCAGGGTCGGGGGAGGCTACACCTTC
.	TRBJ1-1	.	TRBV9	CASSVGTEGTEAFF	TGTGCCAGCAGCGTAGGCACCGAGGGCACTGAAGCTTTCTTT
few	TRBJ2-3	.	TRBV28	CASSLGGTRTDTQYF	TGTGCCAGCAGTTTGGGGGGAACCCGCACAGATACGCAGTATTTT
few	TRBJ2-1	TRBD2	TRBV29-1	CSVALRLAGHNEQFF	TGCAGCGTTGCTCTGCGACTAGCAGGGCACAATGAGCAGTTCTTC
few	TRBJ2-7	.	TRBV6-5	CVSSPTGAGLYEQYF	TGTGTCAGCAGCCCTACAGGGGCGGGACTCTACGAGCAGTACTTC
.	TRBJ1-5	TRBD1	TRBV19	CASSMRGRGQGLKPTQHF	TGTGCCAGTAGTATGAGAGGTAGGGGACAGGGACTTAAACCGACCCAGCATTTT
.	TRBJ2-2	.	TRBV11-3	CASSPMETGELFF	TGTGCCAGCAGCCCGATGGAGACCGGGGAGCTGTTTTTT
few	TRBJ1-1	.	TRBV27	CASSFGGLSTEAFF	TGTGCCAGCAGTTTTGGGGGGTTATCCACTGAAGCTTTCTTT
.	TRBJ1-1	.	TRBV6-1	CASRKEGQGQVFF	TGTGCCAGCCGGAAGGAGGGCCAAGGCCAAGTGTTCTTT
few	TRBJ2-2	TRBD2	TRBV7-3	CASSPQLAAGELFF	TGTGCCAGCAGCCCTCAACTAGCGGCCGGGGAGCTGTTTTTT
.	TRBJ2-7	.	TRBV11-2	CASSRSYEQYF	TGTGCCAGCAGTCGTTCCTACGAGCAGTACTTC
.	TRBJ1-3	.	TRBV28	CASSQSRISGNTIYF	TGTGCCAGCAGCCAATCTAGGATCTCTGGAAACACCATATATTTT
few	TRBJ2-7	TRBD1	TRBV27	CASRKETGGAHEQYF	TGTGCCAGCAGGAAGGAGACAGGGGGCGCCCACGAGCAGTACTTC
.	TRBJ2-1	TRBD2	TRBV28	CASSHRGGSYNEQFF	TGTGCCAGCAGCCACCGGGGGGGGTCCTACAATGAGCAGTTCTTC
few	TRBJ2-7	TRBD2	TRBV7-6	CASSTRLAGAQQYF	TGTGCCAGCAGCACCAGACTAGCGGGAGCCCAGCAGTACTTC
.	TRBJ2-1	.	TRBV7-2	CASSLRTPFYNEQFF	TGTGCCAGCAGCCTACGGACTCCCTTCTACAATGAGCAGTTCTTC
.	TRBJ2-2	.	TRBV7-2	CASSSQTVTGELFF	TGTGCCAGCAGCTCTCAAACGGTAACCGGGGAGCTGTTTTTT
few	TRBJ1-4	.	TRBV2	CASSDQREKLFF	TGTGCCAGCAGTGATCAGAGGGAAAAACTGTTTTTT
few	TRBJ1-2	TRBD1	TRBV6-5	CASSRQGPSSYGYTF	TGTGCCAGCAGTCGACAGGGACCCTCCTCGTATGGCTACACCTTC
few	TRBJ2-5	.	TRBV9	CASSVATAQETQYF	TGTGCCAGCAGCGTAGCCACAGCCCAAGAGACCCAGTACTTC
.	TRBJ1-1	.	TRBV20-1	CSAGGTTEAFF	TGCAGTGCTGGGGGGACGACTGAAGCTTTCTTT
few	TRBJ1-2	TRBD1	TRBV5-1	CASSILPGQGAFYTF	TGCGCCAGCAGCATTCTACCGGGACAGGGGGCCTTCTACACCTTC
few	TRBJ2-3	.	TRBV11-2	CASSGGGLTDTQYF	TGTGCCAGCAGCGGCGGGGGCCTCACAGATACGCAGTATTTT
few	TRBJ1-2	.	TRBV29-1	CSVLRSLEYGYTF	TGCAGCGTTCTAAGGAGTCTAGAGTATGGCTACACCTTC
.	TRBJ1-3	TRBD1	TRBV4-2	CASSSRGQGLSGNTIYF	TGTGCCAGCAGCTCCCGCGGACAGGGCCTCTCTGGAAACACCATATATTTT
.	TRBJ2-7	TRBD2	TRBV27	CASSPRLADTYEQYF	TGTGCCAGCAGTCCAAGACTAGCGGATACCTACGAGCAGTACTTC
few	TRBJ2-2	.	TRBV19	CASRARDTSTRELFF	TGTGCCAGTAGAGCCCGGGACACCTCCACCAGGGAGCTGTTTTTT
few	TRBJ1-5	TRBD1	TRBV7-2	CASSFYDRGLNQPQHF	TGTGCCAGCAGCTTCTACGACAGGGGGCTCAATCAGCCCCAGCATTTT
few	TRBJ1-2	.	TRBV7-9	CASSLAEAAWDYGYTF	TGTGCCAGCAGCTTAGCGGAGGCAGCTTGGGACTATGGCTACACCTTC
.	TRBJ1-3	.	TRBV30	CAWSVAVAGNTIYF	TGTGCCTGGAGTGTAGCTGTCGCTGGAAACACCATATATTTT
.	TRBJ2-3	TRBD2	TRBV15	CATSRDAGLAGRADTQYF	TGTGCCACCAGCAGAGATGCTGGACTAGCTGGTCGGGCAGATACGCAGTATTTT